This TCR beta chain was sequenced during a study of shared clonotypes between healthy human individuals. Overall study results and limits: The study sampled only blood, and tissue repertoires likely differ.

In regard to this clone: Its target is not known.

Sequenced by immunoSEQ multiplex PCR; TCRdb stores in-frame clones only, minus some. The sample yields 2,500,000 or so clones, roughly 92% seen once. Germline V gene data show CDR1 as SQVTM and CDR2 as ANQGSEA. The CDR3 is made up of 15 amino acids. V was pared by 5 bases and J by 5 bases, with 20 bases between. Sequencing was done on a sample of naive CD4+ T cells sorted from blood. The subset: CD45RA+ positively selected. The chain carries TRBV29-1 and TRBJ2-3; D tentatively fits TRBD1 or TRBD2 (5 bases each). The TCR was taken from a man between 18 and 35 years old in good health. CDR3 loop: CSVPSGTAIIDTQYF. DNA for the CDR3: TGCAGCGTTCCTTCCGGGACGGCGATCATAGATACGCAGTATTTT.